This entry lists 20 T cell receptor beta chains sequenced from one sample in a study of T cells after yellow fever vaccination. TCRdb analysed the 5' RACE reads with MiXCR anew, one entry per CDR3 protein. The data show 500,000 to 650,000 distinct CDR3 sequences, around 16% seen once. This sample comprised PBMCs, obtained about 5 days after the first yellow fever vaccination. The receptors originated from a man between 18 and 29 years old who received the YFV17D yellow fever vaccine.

The CDR3 region is CASSAGLAGVETQYF. CDR3 coding DNA: TGTGCCAGCAGCGCGGGACTAGCGGGGGTCGAGACCCAGTACTTC. The chain has TRBV9 and TRBJ2-5, with 14 bases aligning to TRBD2. V shed 3 bases, J shed 5 bases, and the junction held 3 bases outside the gene matches. The CDR3 is 15 amino acids. Germline V gives CDR1 SGDLS, CDR2 YYNGEE.

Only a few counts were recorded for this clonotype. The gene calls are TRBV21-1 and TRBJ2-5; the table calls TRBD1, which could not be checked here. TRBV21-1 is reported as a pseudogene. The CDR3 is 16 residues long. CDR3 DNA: TGTGCCAGCAGCAAAGGATCCGGGACAGGGCGGGAGACCCAGTACTTC. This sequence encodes CASSKGSGTGRETQYF.

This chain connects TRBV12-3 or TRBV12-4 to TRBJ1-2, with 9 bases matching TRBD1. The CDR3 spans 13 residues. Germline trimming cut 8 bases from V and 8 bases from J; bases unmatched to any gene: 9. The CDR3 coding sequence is TGTGCCAGCGCTACAGGGGGCCGGCTGGGCTACACCTTC. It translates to CASATGGRLGYTF.

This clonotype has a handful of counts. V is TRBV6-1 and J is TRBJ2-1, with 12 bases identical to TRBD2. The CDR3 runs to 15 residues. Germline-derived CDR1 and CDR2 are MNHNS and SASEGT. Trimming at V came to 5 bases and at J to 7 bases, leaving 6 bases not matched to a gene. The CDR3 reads CASSPLAGGPNEQFF. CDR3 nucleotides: TGTGCCAGCAGTCCCCTAGCGGGGGGGCCTAATGAGCAGTTCTTC.

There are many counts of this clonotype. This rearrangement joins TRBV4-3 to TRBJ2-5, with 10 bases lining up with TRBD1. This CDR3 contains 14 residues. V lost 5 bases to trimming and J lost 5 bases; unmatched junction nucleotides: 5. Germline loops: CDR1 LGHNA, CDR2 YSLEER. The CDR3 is CASSNRDRGETQYF. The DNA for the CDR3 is TGCGCCAGCAGCAACCGGGACAGGGGCGAGACCCAGTACTTC.

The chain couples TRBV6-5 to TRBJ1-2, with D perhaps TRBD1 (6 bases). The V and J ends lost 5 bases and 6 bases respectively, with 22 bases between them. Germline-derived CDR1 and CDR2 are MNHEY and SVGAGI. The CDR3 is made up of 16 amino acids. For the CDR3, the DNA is TGTGCCAGCAGTCTACGACTTACAGGGAGGAGAGATGGCTACACCTTC. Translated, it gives CASSLRLTGRRDGYTF.

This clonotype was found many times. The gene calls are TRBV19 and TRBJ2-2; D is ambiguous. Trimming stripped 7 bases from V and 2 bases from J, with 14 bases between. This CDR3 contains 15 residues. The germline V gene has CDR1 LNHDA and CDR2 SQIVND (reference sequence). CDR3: CASMALGVNTGELFF. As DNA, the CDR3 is TGTGCCAGTATGGCCCTAGGCGTTAACACCGGGGAGCTGTTTTTT.

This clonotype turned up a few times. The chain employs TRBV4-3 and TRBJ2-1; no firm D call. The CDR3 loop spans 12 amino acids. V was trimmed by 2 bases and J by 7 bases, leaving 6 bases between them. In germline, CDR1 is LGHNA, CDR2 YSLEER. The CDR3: CASSQRVNEQFF. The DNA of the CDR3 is TGCGCCAGCAGCCAACGGGTTAATGAGCAGTTCTTC.

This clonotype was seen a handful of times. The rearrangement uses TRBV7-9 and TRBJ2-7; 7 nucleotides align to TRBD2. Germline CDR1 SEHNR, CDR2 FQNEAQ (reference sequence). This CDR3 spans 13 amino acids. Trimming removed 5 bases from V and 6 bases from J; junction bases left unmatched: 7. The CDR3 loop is CASSERGGSEQYF. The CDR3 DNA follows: TGTGCCAGCAGCGAGCGGGGAGGCTCCGAGCAGTACTTC.

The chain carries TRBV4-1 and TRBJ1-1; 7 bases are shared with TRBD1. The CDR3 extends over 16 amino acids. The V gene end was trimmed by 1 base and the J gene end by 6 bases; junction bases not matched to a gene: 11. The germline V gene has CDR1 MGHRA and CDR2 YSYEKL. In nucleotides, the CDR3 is TGCGCCAGCAGCCAAGTTCAGGGGGGGAAAGGGCCTGAAGCTTTCTTT. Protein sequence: CASSQVQGGKGPEAFF.

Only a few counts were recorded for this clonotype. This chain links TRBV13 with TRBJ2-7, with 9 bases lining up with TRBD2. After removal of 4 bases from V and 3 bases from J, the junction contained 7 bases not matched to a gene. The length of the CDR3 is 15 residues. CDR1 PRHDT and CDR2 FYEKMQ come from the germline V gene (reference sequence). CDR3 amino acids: CASSYPGTSIYEQYV. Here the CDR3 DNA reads TGTGCCAGCAGCTACCCCGGGACTAGCATCTACGAGCAGTACGTC.

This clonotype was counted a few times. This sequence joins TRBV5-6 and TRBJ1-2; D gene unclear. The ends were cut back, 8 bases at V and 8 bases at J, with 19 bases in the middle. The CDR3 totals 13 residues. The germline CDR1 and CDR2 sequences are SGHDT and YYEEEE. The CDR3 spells CASSRGLPGGYTF. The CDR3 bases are TGTGCCAGTAGCCGAGGACTGCCGGGCGGCTACACCTTC.

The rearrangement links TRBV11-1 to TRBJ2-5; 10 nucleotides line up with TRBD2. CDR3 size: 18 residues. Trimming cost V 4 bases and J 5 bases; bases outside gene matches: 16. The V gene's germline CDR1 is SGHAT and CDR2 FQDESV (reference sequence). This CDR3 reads CASSSPLAGAPGSETQYF. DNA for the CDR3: TGTGCCAGCAGCTCTCCTCTAGCGGGGGCCCCGGGGTCGGAGACCCAGTACTTC.

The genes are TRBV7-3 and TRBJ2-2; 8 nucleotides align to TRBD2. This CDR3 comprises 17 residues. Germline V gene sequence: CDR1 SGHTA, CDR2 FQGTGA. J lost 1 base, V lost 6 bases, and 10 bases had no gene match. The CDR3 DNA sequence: TGTGCCAGCAGTACAACTAGCGGAGCAGGGAACACCGGGGAGCTGTTTTTT. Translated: CASSTTSGAGNTGELFF.

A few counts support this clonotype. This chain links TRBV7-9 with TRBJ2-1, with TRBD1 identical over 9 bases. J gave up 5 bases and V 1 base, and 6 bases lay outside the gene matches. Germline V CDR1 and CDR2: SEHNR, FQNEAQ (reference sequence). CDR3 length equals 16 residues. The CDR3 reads CASSLGDRALDNEQFF. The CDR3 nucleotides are TGTGCCAGCAGCTTAGGGGACAGGGCCCTGGACAATGAGCAGTTCTTC.

CDR3: CASSSPPDRYTEAFF. The CDR3 nucleotides are TGTGCCAGCAGTTCCCCCCCGGACAGGTACACTGAAGCTTTCTTT. The rearrangement links TRBV28 to TRBJ1-1, with 7 bases identical to TRBD1. Per germline, CDR1 MDHEN and CDR2 SYDVKM. V trimming: 4 bases; J trimming: 3 bases; junction bases outside the gene matches: 8. CDR3 size: 15 residues.

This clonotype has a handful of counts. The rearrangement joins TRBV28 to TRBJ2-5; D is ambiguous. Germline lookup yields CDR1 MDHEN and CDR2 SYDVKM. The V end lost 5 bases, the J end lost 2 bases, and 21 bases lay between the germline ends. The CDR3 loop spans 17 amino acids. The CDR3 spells CASSHYPKGQQQETQYF. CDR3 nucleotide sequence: TGTGCCAGCAGTCACTACCCCAAAGGTCAGCAACAAGAGACCCAGTACTTC.

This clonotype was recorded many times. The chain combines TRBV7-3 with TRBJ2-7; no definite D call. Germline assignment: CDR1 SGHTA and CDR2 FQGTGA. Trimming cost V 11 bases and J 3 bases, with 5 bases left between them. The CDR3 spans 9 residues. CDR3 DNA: TGTGCCTCGTTCTACGAGCAGTACGTC. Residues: CASFYEQYV.

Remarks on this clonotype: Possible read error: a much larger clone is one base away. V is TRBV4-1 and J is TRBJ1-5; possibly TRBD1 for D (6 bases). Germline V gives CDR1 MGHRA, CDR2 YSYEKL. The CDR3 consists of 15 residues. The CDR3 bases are TGCGCCAGCAGCCAAAGGGACATTAGCAATCGGCCCCAGCATTTT. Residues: CASSQRDISNRPQHF.

CDR3 residues: CASSYSSAGSPLHF. The CDR3 DNA reads as TGTGCCAGCAGTTACTCGAGCGCGGGGTCACCCCTCCACTTT. The V gene is TRBV6-5, the J gene TRBJ1-6; no firm D call. This CDR3 comprises 14 residues. CDR1 MNHEY and CDR2 SVGAGI come from the germline V gene. Trimming shortened V by 0 bases and J by 10 bases, and 10 bases separated the two germline ends.